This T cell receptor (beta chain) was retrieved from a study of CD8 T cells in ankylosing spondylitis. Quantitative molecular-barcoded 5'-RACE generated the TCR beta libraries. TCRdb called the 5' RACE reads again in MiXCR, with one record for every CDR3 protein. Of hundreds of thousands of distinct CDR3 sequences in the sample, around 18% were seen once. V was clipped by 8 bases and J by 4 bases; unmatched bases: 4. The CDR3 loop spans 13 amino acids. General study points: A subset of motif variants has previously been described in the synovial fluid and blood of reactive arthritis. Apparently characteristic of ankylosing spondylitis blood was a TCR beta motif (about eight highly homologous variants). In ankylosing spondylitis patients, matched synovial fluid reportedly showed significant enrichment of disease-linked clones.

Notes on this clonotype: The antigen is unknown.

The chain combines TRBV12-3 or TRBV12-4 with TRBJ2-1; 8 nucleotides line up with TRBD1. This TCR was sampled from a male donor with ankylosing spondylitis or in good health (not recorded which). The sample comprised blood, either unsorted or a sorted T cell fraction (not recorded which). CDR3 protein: CASAGQEYNEQFF. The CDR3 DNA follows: TGTGCCAGCGCGGGACAGGAGTACAATGAGCAGTTCTTC.